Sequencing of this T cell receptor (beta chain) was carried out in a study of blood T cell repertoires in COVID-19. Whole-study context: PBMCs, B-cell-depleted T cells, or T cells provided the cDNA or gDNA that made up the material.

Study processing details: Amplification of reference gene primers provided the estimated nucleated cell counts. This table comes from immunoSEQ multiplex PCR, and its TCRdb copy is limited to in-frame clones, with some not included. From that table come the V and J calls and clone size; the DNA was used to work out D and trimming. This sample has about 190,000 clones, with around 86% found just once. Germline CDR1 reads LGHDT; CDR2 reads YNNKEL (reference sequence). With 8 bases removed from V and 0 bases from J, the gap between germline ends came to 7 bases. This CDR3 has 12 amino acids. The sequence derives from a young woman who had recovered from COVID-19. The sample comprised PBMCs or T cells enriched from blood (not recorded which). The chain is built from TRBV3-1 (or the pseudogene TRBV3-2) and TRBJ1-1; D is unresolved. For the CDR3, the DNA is TGTGCCAGCCTCGGGGTGAACACTGAAGCTTTCTTT. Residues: CASLGVNTEAFF.